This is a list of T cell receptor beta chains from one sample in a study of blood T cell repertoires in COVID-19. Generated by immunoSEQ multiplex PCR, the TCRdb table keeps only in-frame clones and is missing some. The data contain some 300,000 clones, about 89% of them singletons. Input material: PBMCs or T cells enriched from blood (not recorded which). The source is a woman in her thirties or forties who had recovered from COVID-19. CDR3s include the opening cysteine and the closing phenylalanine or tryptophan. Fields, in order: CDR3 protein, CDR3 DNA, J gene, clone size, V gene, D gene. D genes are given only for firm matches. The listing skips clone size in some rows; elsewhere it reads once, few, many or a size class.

CDR3 protein: CASSLRRDYNSPLHF
CDR3 DNA: TGTGCCAGCAGCTTAAGGAGGGATTATAATTCACCCCTCCACTTT
J gene: TRBJ1-6
clone size: .
V gene: TRBV2
D gene: .

CDR3 protein: CASSQETSVGGPHEQYF
CDR3 DNA: TGTGCCAGCAGCCAAGAAACGTCGGTGGGGGGGCCCCACGAGCAGTACTTC
J gene: TRBJ2-7
clone size: .
V gene: TRBV4-2
D gene: .

CDR3 protein: CASSQGLSLYEQYF
CDR3 DNA: TGCGCCAGCAGCCAAGGCTTGAGCCTCTACGAGCAGTACTTC
J gene: TRBJ2-7
clone size: .
V gene: TRBV4-1
D gene: .

CDR3 protein: CASSSLRGSYNSPLHF
CDR3 DNA: TGTGCCAGCAGTTCGCTTCGAGGGAGCTATAATTCACCCCTCCACTTT
J gene: TRBJ1-6
clone size: .
V gene: TRBV5-6
D gene: .

CDR3 protein: CASSLGGTGYGYTF
CDR3 DNA: TGCGCCAGCAGCTTGGGCGGCACGGGCTATGGCTACACCTTC
J gene: TRBJ1-2
clone size: .
V gene: TRBV5-1
D gene: .

CDR3 protein: CASSGYSGSYEQYF
CDR3 DNA: TGCGCCAGCAGCGGATATAGCGGGAGTTACGAGCAGTACTTC
J gene: TRBJ2-7
clone size: .
V gene: TRBV5-1
D gene: TRBD2

CDR3 protein: CASSLAGGPFNEQFF
CDR3 DNA: TGTGCCAGCAGCCTAGCGGGGGGGCCCTTCAATGAGCAGTTCTTC
J gene: TRBJ2-1
clone size: .
V gene: TRBV3-1/TRBV3-2
D gene: TRBD2

CDR3 protein: CASSLRTGTGGYTF
CDR3 DNA: TGTGCCAGCAGTCTACGGACAGGGACAGGAGGCTACACCTTC
J gene: TRBJ1-2
clone size: .
V gene: TRBV27
D gene: TRBD1

CDR3 protein: CASSYHDRTYGYTF
CDR3 DNA: TGTGCCAGCAGTTACCACGACAGAACCTATGGCTACACCTTC
J gene: TRBJ1-2
clone size: once
V gene: TRBV6-5
D gene: .

CDR3 protein: CASSLEYGTSGSLDEQYF
CDR3 DNA: TGTGCCAGCAGCTTAGAGTACGGGACTAGCGGGAGTCTCGACGAGCAGTACTTC
J gene: TRBJ2-7
clone size: .
V gene: TRBV11-3
D gene: TRBD2

CDR3 protein: CATSRDRLEKLFF
CDR3 DNA: TGTGCCACCAGCAGAGATCGTCTAGAAAAACTGTTTTTT
J gene: TRBJ1-4
clone size: .
V gene: TRBV15
D gene: .

CDR3 protein: CASSHPGTDSYNEQFF
CDR3 DNA: TGTGCCAGCAGCCACCCCGGGACAGATTCCTACAATGAGCAGTTCTTC
J gene: TRBJ2-1
clone size: few
V gene: TRBV4-2
D gene: TRBD1

CDR3 protein: CASSPLDRTLSYEQYF
CDR3 DNA: TGTGCCAGCAGCCCGTTAGACAGGACACTCTCCTACGAGCAGTACTTC
J gene: TRBJ2-7
clone size: few
V gene: TRBV11-3
D gene: .

CDR3 protein: CASNPTGARNEQFF
CDR3 DNA: TGTGCCAGCAATCCGACAGGGGCCCGCAATGAGCAGTTCTTC
J gene: TRBJ2-1
clone size: .
V gene: TRBV2
D gene: TRBD1

CDR3 protein: CASSQVLGPIKNEQYF
CDR3 DNA: TGCGCCAGCAGCCAAGTCCTGGGCCCTATAAAGAACGAGCAGTACTTC
J gene: TRBJ2-7
clone size: once
V gene: TRBV4-1
D gene: .

CDR3 protein: CAWSARRTSGVEQYF
CDR3 DNA: TGTGCCTGGAGCGCCCGCAGGACTAGCGGGGTTGAGCAGTACTTC
J gene: TRBJ2-7
clone size: .
V gene: TRBV30
D gene: TRBD2

CDR3 protein: CASSPKDRGTEAFF
CDR3 DNA: TGCGCCAGCAGTCCAAAGGACAGGGGTACTGAAGCTTTCTTT
J gene: TRBJ1-1
clone size: .
V gene: TRBV4-1
D gene: TRBD1

CDR3 protein: CASSLRRGSDTDTQYF
CDR3 DNA: TGTGCCAGCAGTCTGCGCCGGGGGTCCGACACAGATACGCAGTATTTT
J gene: TRBJ2-3
clone size: .
V gene: TRBV14
D gene: .

CDR3 protein: CASSRQGRLNEKLFF
CDR3 DNA: TGTGCCAGCAGCCGACAGGGGAGACTCAATGAAAAACTGTTTTTT
J gene: TRBJ1-4
clone size: .
V gene: TRBV6-5
D gene: TRBD1

CDR3 protein: CASTYSSRVTEAFF
CDR3 DNA: TGTGCCAGCACCTACTCCTCGAGAGTCACTGAAGCTTTCTTT
J gene: TRBJ1-1
clone size: few
V gene: TRBV11-1
D gene: .

CDR3 protein: CASSLKARYEQYF
CDR3 DNA: TGTGCCAGCAGTTTAAAGGCTAGGTACGAGCAGTACTTC
J gene: TRBJ2-7
clone size: .
V gene: TRBV27
D gene: .

CDR3 protein: CASSQTGQGTEAFF
CDR3 DNA: TGTGCCAGCTCACAGACAGGGCAGGGCACTGAAGCTTTCTTT
J gene: TRBJ1-1
clone size: .
V gene: TRBV18
D gene: TRBD1

CDR3 protein: CASGSLNTGELFF
CDR3 DNA: TGTGCTAGTGGTTCCTTAAACACCGGGGAGCTGTTTTTT
J gene: TRBJ2-2
clone size: .
V gene: TRBV12-5
D gene: .

CDR3 protein: CASGQGKWKLFF
CDR3 DNA: TGTGCCAGTGGACAGGGAAAGTGGAAACTGTTTTTT
J gene: TRBJ1-4
clone size: .
V gene: TRBV25-1
D gene: TRBD1

CDR3 protein: CASSLGGSGANVLTF
CDR3 DNA: TGTGCCAGCAGCTTGGGCGGCTCTGGGGCCAACGTCCTGACTTTC
J gene: TRBJ2-6
clone size: .
V gene: TRBV5-5
D gene: .

CDR3 protein: CASSGPGQGGDTQYF
CDR3 DNA: TGCGCCAGCAGCGGTCCGGGACAGGGGGGAGATACGCAGTATTTT
J gene: TRBJ2-3
clone size: .
V gene: TRBV5-1
D gene: TRBD1

CDR3 protein: CASMLGEGYGYTF
CDR3 DNA: TGTGCCAGTATGTTAGGGGAGGGCTATGGCTACACCTTC
J gene: TRBJ1-2
clone size: .
V gene: TRBV19
D gene: .

CDR3 protein: CASSTQLAGGRNEQFF
CDR3 DNA: TGTGCCAGTAGTACACAACTAGCGGGAGGGCGCAATGAGCAGTTCTTC
J gene: TRBJ2-1
clone size: few
V gene: TRBV19
D gene: TRBD2

CDR3 protein: CASSYGEWNQPQHF
CDR3 DNA: TGTGCCAGCAGTTACGGGGAGTGGAATCAGCCCCAGCATTTT
J gene: TRBJ1-5
clone size: .
V gene: TRBV6-2/TRBV6-3
D gene: .

CDR3 protein: CASSYFREDNEKLFF
CDR3 DNA: TGTGCCAGCAGTTACTTCAGGGAGGATAATGAAAAACTGTTTTTT
J gene: TRBJ1-4
clone size: .
V gene: TRBV6-5
D gene: .

CDR3 protein: CASSLPTGGADTIYF
CDR3 DNA: TGTGCCAGCAGTTTACCGACAGGGGGCGCGGACACCATATATTTT
J gene: TRBJ1-3
clone size: .
V gene: TRBV28
D gene: TRBD1

CDR3 protein: CASSYFPSGSRAYEQFF
CDR3 DNA: TGTGCCAGCAGTTACTTCCCTAGCGGGAGCCGTGCCTATGAGCAGTTCTTC
J gene: TRBJ2-1
clone size: .
V gene: TRBV6-2/TRBV6-3
D gene: TRBD2

CDR3 protein: CASSSDTANYGYTF
CDR3 DNA: TGCGCCAGCAGCTCCGACACAGCTAACTATGGCTACACCTTC
J gene: TRBJ1-2
clone size: .
V gene: TRBV5-1
D gene: .

CDR3 protein: CASSLVTPAADTEAFF
CDR3 DNA: TGCGCCAGCAGCTTGGTTACACCCGCGGCGGACACTGAAGCTTTCTTT
J gene: TRBJ1-1
clone size: .
V gene: TRBV5-1
D gene: .

CDR3 protein: CASTHGGGLPDTQYF
CDR3 DNA: TGTGCCAGCACCCACGGGGGAGGGTTACCAGATACGCAGTATTTT
J gene: TRBJ2-3
clone size: .
V gene: TRBV5-5
D gene: TRBD2

CDR3 protein: CASSARQERQPQHF
CDR3 DNA: TGTGCCAGCAGCGCAAGACAGGAGCGTCAGCCCCAGCATTTT
J gene: TRBJ1-5
clone size: .
V gene: TRBV2
D gene: .

CDR3 protein: CASSSQGADYGYTF
CDR3 DNA: TGTGCCAGCTCGAGTCAGGGGGCCGACTATGGCTACACCTTC
J gene: TRBJ1-2
clone size: .
V gene: TRBV2
D gene: TRBD1

CDR3 protein: CASSLGATYGYTF
CDR3 DNA: TGCGCCAGCAGCTTAGGGGCGACCTATGGCTACACCTTC
J gene: TRBJ1-2
clone size: .
V gene: TRBV5-1
D gene: .

CDR3 protein: CASTQRSRDTEAFF
CDR3 DNA: TGTGCCAGCACCCAAAGGTCCCGGGACACTGAAGCTTTCTTT
J gene: TRBJ1-1
clone size: few
V gene: TRBV6-5
D gene: .

CDR3 protein: CASSRGKAKTSTDTQYF
CDR3 DNA: TGCGCCAGCAGCCGAGGGAAGGCGAAGACTAGCACAGATACGCAGTATTTT
J gene: TRBJ2-3
clone size: .
V gene: TRBV4-1
D gene: .

CDR3 protein: CASSLGDRRETEAFF
CDR3 DNA: TGTGCCAGCAGCTTGGGGGACAGGAGGGAGACTGAAGCTTTCTTT
J gene: TRBJ1-1
clone size: .
V gene: TRBV5-4
D gene: TRBD1

CDR3 protein: CASSLMTGGTEAFF
CDR3 DNA: TGTGCCAGCAGTTTAATGACAGGGGGCACTGAAGCTTTCTTT
J gene: TRBJ1-1
clone size: .
V gene: TRBV6-5
D gene: TRBD1

CDR3 protein: CAWAAGYPAPTGELFF
CDR3 DNA: TGTGCCTGGGCAGCGGGCTACCCGGCGCCCACCGGGGAGCTGTTTTTT
J gene: TRBJ2-2
clone size: .
V gene: TRBV30
D gene: .

CDR3 protein: CASSLRAYEQYF
CDR3 DNA: TGTGCCAGCAGCTTACGGGCCTACGAGCAGTACTTC
J gene: TRBJ2-7
clone size: .
V gene: TRBV7-9
D gene: .

CDR3 protein: CASSLGQGVSTDTQYF
CDR3 DNA: TGTGCCAGCAGCTTAGGACAGGGGGTTAGCACAGATACGCAGTATTTT
J gene: TRBJ2-3
clone size: .
V gene: TRBV11-2
D gene: TRBD1

CDR3 protein: CASSFRSSYEQYF
CDR3 DNA: TGTGCCAGCAGTTTCAGAAGCTCCTACGAGCAGTACTTC
J gene: TRBJ2-7
clone size: .
V gene: TRBV2
D gene: .

CDR3 protein: CASSPGTSSYEQYF
CDR3 DNA: TGCGCCAGCAGTCCCGGGACTAGCTCCTACGAGCAGTACTTC
J gene: TRBJ2-7
clone size: .
V gene: TRBV10-1
D gene: TRBD2

CDR3 protein: CASSLLWEGLTETDTQYF
CDR3 DNA: TGTGCCAGCAGCTTACTCTGGGAGGGGCTGACTGAGACAGATACGCAGTATTTT
J gene: TRBJ2-3
clone size: .
V gene: TRBV7-2
D gene: TRBD2

CDR3 protein: CAWSQGYGYTF
CDR3 DNA: TGTGCCTGGAGTCAGGGCTATGGCTACACCTTC
J gene: TRBJ1-2
clone size: .
V gene: TRBV30
D gene: .

CDR3 protein: CASSPGQNTGELFF
CDR3 DNA: TGTGCCAGCTCACCGGGACAGAACACCGGGGAGCTGTTTTTT
J gene: TRBJ2-2
clone size: .
V gene: TRBV18
D gene: .

CDR3 protein: CASSLAGPGGRKKLFF
CDR3 DNA: TGTGCCAGCAGCTTGGCGGGGCCAGGGGGAAGGAAGAAACTGTTTTTT
J gene: TRBJ1-4
clone size: .
V gene: TRBV5-4
D gene: TRBD1

CDR3 protein: CSVAGFTNEKLFF
CDR3 DNA: TGCAGCGTCGCAGGGTTCACTAATGAAAAACTGTTTTTT
J gene: TRBJ1-4
clone size: .
V gene: TRBV29-1
D gene: .

CDR3 protein: CASRDNREQPQHF
CDR3 DNA: TGTGCCAGCAGGGATAACAGGGAACAGCCCCAGCATTTT
J gene: TRBJ1-5
clone size: .
V gene: TRBV12-3/TRBV12-4
D gene: .

CDR3 protein: CASSLGSPGQPTGNEAFF
CDR3 DNA: TGTGCCAGCAGTTTGGGGTCGCCGGGACAGCCCACGGGAAACGAAGCTTTCTTT
J gene: TRBJ1-1
clone size: once
V gene: TRBV27
D gene: TRBD1

CDR3 protein: CASSGGTGVNEQYF
CDR3 DNA: TGTGCCAGCAGCGGCGGGACAGGGGTCAACGAGCAGTACTTC
J gene: TRBJ2-7
clone size: few
V gene: TRBV5-5
D gene: TRBD1

CDR3 protein: CASSPHPDRSTEAFF
CDR3 DNA: TGCGCCAGCAGTCCGCATCCGGACAGATCCACTGAAGCTTTCTTT
J gene: TRBJ1-1
clone size: few
V gene: TRBV5-1
D gene: .

CDR3 protein: CASTSGSGSGNTIYF
CDR3 DNA: TGTGCCAGCACTTCCGGTTCGGGCTCTGGAAACACCATATATTTT
J gene: TRBJ1-3
clone size: .
V gene: TRBV21-1
D gene: .

CDR3 protein: CARSAGQGALGYTF
CDR3 DNA: TGTGCCAGAAGCGCGGGACAGGGGGCCTTGGGCTACACCTTC
J gene: TRBJ1-2
clone size: .
V gene: TRBV5-3
D gene: TRBD1

CDR3 protein: CSASGAGTGTYEQYF
CDR3 DNA: TGCAGTGCTAGTGGTGCCGGGACAGGGACCTACGAGCAGTACTTC
J gene: TRBJ2-7
clone size: .
V gene: TRBV20-1
D gene: TRBD1

CDR3 protein: CASNLGGISTNEKLFF
CDR3 DNA: TGCGCCAGCAACCTGGGCGGGATTTCAACTAATGAAAAACTGTTTTTT
J gene: TRBJ1-4
clone size: .
V gene: TRBV5-1
D gene: .